This passage covers 30 T cell receptor beta chains from one sample sequenced in a study of T cells in Graves' hyperthyroidism and ophthalmopathy. RNA transcripts served as the template for amplifying TCR beta CDR3 regions. The HTBI set primed first-round TCR CDR3 RT-PCR. From the multiplex PCR reads, TCRdb called clonotypes with MiXCR, one entry per CDR3 protein. The table records about 350,000 distinct CDR3 sequences, 13% to 15% of them present only once. The source material was blood. Every receptor here comes from a woman aged 55-75 years with Graves' ophthalmopathy.

This clonotype was observed many times. This chain joins TRBV29-1 and TRBJ2-1; TRBD1 is a possible D gene (7 bases). V was clipped by 3 bases and J by 5 bases, with 20 bases between them. Germline values: CDR1 SQVTM, CDR2 ANQGSEA. There are 16 residues in the CDR3. The DNA of the CDR3 is TGCAGCGTTGACCCCCGGGCAGGGGGGCCTGACAATGAGCAGTTCTTC. It translates to CSVDPRAGGPDNEQFF.

This clonotype was counted many times. This chain links TRBV27 with TRBJ2-1, with a possible D match to TRBD2 (6 bases). The CDR3 runs 17 residues. V was shortened by 1 base and J by 5 bases, with 18 bases between the two germline ends. Germline V gene lookup returns CDR1 MNHEY and CDR2 SMNVEV (reference sequence). Here the CDR3 reads CASSLWVTSLRDNEQFF. In DNA form, the CDR3 reads TGTGCCAGCAGTTTATGGGTGACTAGTCTCCGGGACAATGAGCAGTTCTTC.

There are many counts of this clonotype. J is TRBJ2-1 and V is TRBV3-1, with D possibly being TRBD2 (5 bases). The V gene lost 3 bases and the J gene lost 7 bases, with 16 bases spanning the gap. This CDR3 comprises 15 residues. Germline V lookup: CDR1 LGHDT, CDR2 YNNKEL (reference sequence). The CDR3 bases are TGTGCCAGCAGCCAGGGAACCTATGGAGGAAATGAGCAGTTCTTC. This gives the protein CASSQGTYGGNEQFF.

This clonotype has a handful of counts. V gene TRBV5-1 combines with J gene TRBJ2-5; possibly TRBD1 for D (6 bases). The germline V gene encodes CDR1 SGHRS and CDR2 YFSETQ. Trimming left V 6 bases short and J 2 bases short, with 14 bases between. The CDR3 has 14 amino acids. CDR3 region: CASTPTQGQETQYF. CDR3 coding DNA: TGCGCCAGCACCCCTACACAGGGACAAGAGACCCAGTACTTC.

The sample holds many counts of this clonotype. The chain joins TRBV24-1 to TRBJ2-1; TRBD2 matches 11 bases. The CDR3 runs to 16 residues. The germline V gene encodes CDR1 KGHDR and CDR2 SFDVKD. With 3 bases clipped from V and 4 bases from J, the junction kept 4 bases outside the gene matches. This CDR3 reads CATSDPTSGGYNEQFF. DNA of the CDR3: TGTGCCACCAGTGATCCTACTAGCGGGGGTTACAATGAGCAGTTCTTC.

The sample holds many counts of this clonotype. V and J are TRBV9 and TRBJ2-3; TRBD2 matches 8 bases. Germline-derived CDR1 and CDR2 are SGDLS and YYNGEE. This CDR3 contains 14 residues. Trimming removed 0 bases from V and 3 bases from J; junction bases left unmatched: 0. CDR3 residues: CASSVGGRTDTQYF. CDR3 DNA: TGTGCCAGCAGCGTAGGCGGGAGGACAGATACGCAGTATTTT.

This clonotype was observed many times. The chain is built from TRBV18 and TRBJ2-7; D is perhaps TRBD1 (6 bases). Germline V gene data show CDR1 as KGHSH and CDR2 as LQKENI. This CDR3 contains 13 residues. V gave up 2 bases and J gave up 4 bases, with 9 bases separating them. The CDR3 DNA is TGTGCCAGCTCACCAGACAGGACTTACGAGCAGTACTTC. This codes for CASSPDRTYEQYF.

The J gene is TRBJ2-3, the V gene TRBV4-2, with a possible D match to TRBD1 (6 bases). Trimming took off 3 bases at V and 9 bases at J, with 13 bases between the two ends. CDR1 is LGHNA, CDR2 YNFKEQ, per germline. The CDR3 sequence is 13 residues long. CDR3 amino acids: CASSQNREGTQYF. The CDR3 region has the DNA TGTGCCAGCAGCCAGAACAGGGAAGGCACGCAGTATTTT.

V gene TRBV6-2 or TRBV6-3 combines with J gene TRBJ1-5, with a possible D match to TRBD1 (5 bases). The CDR3 length is 16 residues. Germline V gives CDR1 MNHEY, CDR2 SVGEGT. Between the trimmed V and J ends, which lost 6 bases and 3 bases, there was a span of 18 bases. In nucleotides, the CDR3 is TGTGCCAGCAGGGACAACTTACCCCCCCTCAATCAGCCCCAGCATTTT. It encodes CASRDNLPPLNQPQHF.

The chain links TRBV19 to TRBJ1-2, with D maybe TRBD1 (5 bases). This CDR3 has 16 amino acids. V gave up 5 bases and J gave up 8 bases, with 24 bases separating them. Per germline, CDR1 LNHDA and CDR2 SQIVND (reference sequence). The CDR3 DNA reads as TGTGCCAGTAGTCCGAGCCAGGGACGACCTCTTCTAGGCTACACCTTC. As protein: CASSPSQGRPLLGYTF.

This clonotype showed up just a few times. The rearrangement joins TRBV19 to TRBJ2-5; D is ambiguous. Trimming removed 1 base at V and 0 bases at J, with 9 bases between. The CDR3 consists of 15 residues. In germline, CDR1 is LNHDA, CDR2 SQIVND (reference sequence). CDR3 region: CASSIVLGNQETQYF. The CDR3 nucleotides are TGTGCCAGTAGTATAGTTTTAGGGAACCAAGAGACCCAGTACTTC.

This clonotype was seen at least ten times. The chain links TRBV18 to TRBJ1-1, with 8 bases aligning to TRBD1. The CDR3 runs to 14 residues. V lost 2 bases, J lost 4 bases, and 3 bases stayed unmatched. Germline CDR1 KGHSH, CDR2 LQKENI. Written as DNA, the CDR3 is TGTGCCAGCTCACCAGATACAGGGGGCACTGAAGCTTTCTTT. It codes for CASSPDTGGTEAFF.

This clonotype was detected many times. V is TRBV6-1 and J is TRBJ2-1, with D perhaps TRBD1 or TRBD2 (5 bases each). The CDR3 extends over 15 amino acids. V gave up 2 bases and J gave up 8 bases, with 16 bases separating them. CDR1 is MNHNS and CDR2 is SASEGT in the germline V gene. The CDR3 nucleotides are TGTGCCAGCAGTGAATTATGGGGGAGTAGGGATGAGCAGTTCTTC. It translates to CASSELWGSRDEQFF.

The V call is TRBV6-5, the J call TRBJ2-2; D tentatively reads TRBD1 or TRBD2 (5 bases each). Looked up from germline, CDR1 is MNHEY and CDR2 is SVGAGI. The CDR3 has 15 amino acids. Trimming cost V 0 bases and J 5 bases, with 10 bases left between them. The CDR3 coding sequence is TGTGCCAGCAGTTACTCGGACTCAGGGACCGGGGAGCTGTTTTTT. Its translation is CASSYSDSGTGELFF.

This chain connects TRBV25-1 to TRBJ2-5; TRBD2 aligns across 9 bases. This CDR3 has 15 residues. V was pared by 3 bases and J by 3 bases, with 5 bases of the junction left unmatched. CDR1 and CDR2 from the germline V gene are MGHDK and SYGVNS. The DNA for the CDR3 is TGTGCCAGCAGTGATACCCGGACTAGCGAAGAGACCCAGTACTTC. Amino acid sequence: CASSDTRTSEETQYF.

Ten or more counts support this clonotype. The gene calls are TRBV7-2 and TRBJ2-1, with D uncertain. Trimming removed 1 base from V and 6 bases from J, with 7 bases in between. The CDR3 is made up of 13 amino acids. CDR1 is SGHTA, CDR2 FQGNSA, per germline. This chain's CDR3 is CASSLGRPNEQFF. DNA for the CDR3: TGTGCCAGCAGCTTAGGCAGGCCCAATGAGCAGTTCTTC.

The genes are TRBV19 and TRBJ1-5; possible D gene TRBD1, 6 bases. Germline V gene data show CDR1 as LNHDA and CDR2 as SQIVND (reference sequence). This CDR3 region has 13 residues. Trimming took off 7 bases at V and 4 bases at J, with 11 bases between the two ends. In DNA, the CDR3 is TGTGCCAGTACGGACAGAGTAAATCAGCCCCAGCATTTT. This codes for CASTDRVNQPQHF.

The table lists this clonotype with many counts. The genes are TRBV12-3 or TRBV12-4 and TRBJ2-5; D is uncertain. CDR3 length: 13 residues. V was cut by 2 bases and J by 4 bases, with 8 bases left in between. CDR3 residues: CASSLRSRETQYF. The CDR3 DNA reads TGTGCCAGCAGTTTAAGGAGCCGAGAGACCCAGTACTTC.

This clonotype was seen many times. The V and J genes are TRBV7-2 and TRBJ2-5; a possible D gene is TRBD2 (5 bases). V lost 4 bases and J lost 5, with 20 bases in between. Germline CDR1 and CDR2: SGHTA and FQGNSA. CDR3 size: 16 residues. The CDR3 bases are TGTGCCAGCAGCTCCCCCTTTGAAGGCGGGCGGGAGACCCAGTACTTC. Translation gives CASSSPFEGGRETQYF.

There are many counts of this clonotype. V and J are TRBV28 and TRBJ2-1; the D gene is possibly TRBD1 (5 bases). V gave up 5 bases and J gave up 2 bases, with 13 bases separating them. Looked up from germline, CDR1 is MDHEN and CDR2 is SYDVKM. This CDR3 is built from 15 residues. CDR3 nucleotide sequence: TGTGCCAGCAGTCGCCGACAGCAACCCTACAATGAGCAGTTCTTC. It yields the protein CASSRRQQPYNEQFF.

The gene calls are TRBV24-1 and TRBJ2-5; maybe TRBD1 (6 bases). In germline, CDR1 is KGHDR, CDR2 SFDVKD. This CDR3 has 12 residues. V was shortened by 3 bases and J by 9 bases, with 10 bases between the two germline ends. The CDR3 spells CATSDTGKPQYF. CDR3 in DNA: TGTGCCACCAGTGATACAGGGAAGCCCCAGTACTTC.

The V and J genes are TRBV12-3 or TRBV12-4 and TRBJ2-7, with TRBD1 identical over 12 bases. This CDR3 has 15 amino acids. V shed 6 bases, J shed 4 bases, and the junction held 7 bases outside the gene matches. In DNA, the CDR3 is TGTGCCAGCAGGGCCGGGACAGGGGGCCGGTACGAGCAGTACTTC. This translates into CASRAGTGGRYEQYF.

The rearrangement joins TRBV12-3 or TRBV12-4 to TRBJ2-1, with 10 bases identical to TRBD1. The CDR3 runs to 15 residues. Trimming at V came to 4 bases and at J to 7 bases, leaving 7 bases not matched to a gene. CDR3 in DNA: TGTGCCAGCAGTTGGGGGACAGGGGTTTTGAATGAGCAGTTCTTC. The encoded protein is CASSWGTGVLNEQFF.

The chain is built from TRBV7-2 and TRBJ2-7, with a tentative D call TRBD2 (6 bases). The germline gives CDR1 SGHTA, CDR2 FQGNSA. V lost 2 bases, J lost 2 bases, and 13 bases lay in between. This CDR3 has 15 amino acids. CDR3 DNA: TGTGCCAGCAGCTTAACCCGGGACTTCACCTACGAGCAGTACTTC. This codes for CASSLTRDFTYEQYF.

This clonotype was observed at least ten times. This chain connects TRBV7-8 to TRBJ2-5; 11 bases line up with TRBD2. CDR3 size: 15 residues. CDR1 is SGHVS, CDR2 FQNEAQ, per germline. Unmatched junction bases numbered 3, after V lost 2 bases and J lost 4 bases. CDR3 residues: CASSLLGTSGETQYF. The CDR3 region has the DNA TGTGCCAGCAGCTTATTAGGGACTAGCGGAGAGACCCAGTACTTC.

The V and J genes are TRBV28 and TRBJ2-1; D is unclear. The V end was cut by 10 bases, the J end by 4 bases, with 14 bases between. The CDR3 is 13 residues long. Looked up from germline, CDR1 is MDHEN and CDR2 is SYDVKM. DNA of the CDR3: TGTGCCACTAAACTCCGTTTATACAATGAGCAGTTCTTC. Protein: CATKLRLYNEQFF.

This clonotype was seen a handful of times. The J gene is TRBJ2-5, the V gene TRBV5-1; 14 bases agree with TRBD2. Looked up from germline, CDR1 is SGHRS and CDR2 is YFSETQ. V was clipped by 4 bases and J by 2 bases; unmatched bases: 7. The length of the CDR3 is 17 residues. CDR3 loop: CASSLGLAGGQQETQYF. The CDR3, as DNA: TGCGCCAGCAGCCTTGGACTAGCGGGAGGCCAACAAGAGACCCAGTACTTC. The whole variable domain, filled in from reference TRBV5-1 and TRBJ2-5, reads KAGVTQTPRYLIKTRGQQVTLSCSPISGHRSVSWYQQTPGQGLQFLFEYFSETQRNKGNFPGRFSGRQFSNSRSEMNVSTLELGDSALYLCASSLGLAGGQQETQYFGPGTRLLVL.

In its sample, this clonotype was seen many times. CDR3 in amino acids: CASGGANTDTQYF. The DNA of the CDR3 is TGCGCCAGCGGGGGGGCCAACACAGATACGCAGTATTTT. The chain links TRBV5-1 to TRBJ2-3, with D maybe TRBD2 (7 bases). V was pared by 7 bases and J by 2 bases, with 11 bases between. The CDR3 totals 13 residues. Germline V gene lookup returns CDR1 SGHRS and CDR2 YFSETQ.

Ten or more counts support this clonotype. The chain is built from TRBV20-1 and TRBJ2-1; 12 nucleotides line up with TRBD2. Germline CDR1 and CDR2: DFQATT and SNEGSKA (reference sequence). The CDR3 loop spans 16 amino acids. J lost 8 bases, V lost 0 bases, and 8 bases had no gene match. DNA for the CDR3: TGCAGTGCTAGAGACCCTAGCGGGAGGGCCCAGGATGAGCAGTTCTTC. This codes for CSARDPSGRAQDEQFF.

The table lists this clonotype with many counts. The V gene is TRBV9, the J gene TRBJ2-3, with 9 bases aligning to TRBD1. After removal of 4 bases from V and 6 bases from J, the junction contained 15 bases not matched to a gene. The CDR3 is made up of 17 amino acids. Germline CDR1 reads SGDLS; CDR2 reads YYNGEE. CDR3 coding DNA: TGTGCCAGCAGCACCATGGACAGGGGCGATTGGGGGGATACGCAGTATTTT. Amino acids: CASSTMDRGDWGDTQYF.